This passage covers 8 T cell receptor beta chains from one sample sequenced in a study of regulatory T cells in long-lasting Graves disease. Assembly of TCR beta libraries relied on iRepertoire HTBI primers together with Arm-PCR of CDR3 regions. A single record per CDR3 protein comes from TCRdb applying MiXCR to the multiplex PCR reads. The table includes under 500,000 distinct CDR3 sequences, about a fifth detected once. Indicated time point: persistent/refractory GD, antithyroid drugs over 5 years with positive TRAb. Construction of the TCR library relied on RNA isolated from PBMCs. The source was peripheral blood mononuclear cells (PBMCs), collected when the disease was refractory, from a patient treated with antithyroid drugs. The origin of the receptors is a female donor with Graves disease.

This clonotype occurred many times. The chain links TRBV5-1 to TRBJ1-1; D perhaps matches TRBD1 (5 bases). This CDR3 contains 14 residues. Germline CDR1 reads SGHRS; CDR2 reads YFSETQ. CDR3 residues: CASGKASGDTEAFF. CDR3 bases: TGCGCTAGTGGAAAAGCTTCGGGGGACACTGAAGCTTTCTTT.

Worth noting for this clonotype: This may be a read error, as it is one base from a much larger clone. The chain carries TRBV24-1 and TRBJ1-2; D perhaps matches TRBD1 (5 bases). Germline V gene data show CDR1 as KGHDR and CDR2 as SFDVKD. The ends were cut back, 5 bases at V and 8 bases at J, with 11 bases in the middle. CDR3 length: 12 residues. CDR3 DNA: TGTGCCACCAGTGGCCCAGGGCGAGGCTACACCTTC. It specifies CATSGPGRGYTF.

The V call is TRBV10-3, the J call TRBJ1-1; 8 nucleotides line up with TRBD1. Germline trimming cut 4 bases from V and 0 bases from J; bases unmatched to any gene: 1. Germline-derived CDR1 and CDR2 are ENHRY and SYGVKD. The CDR3 runs 14 residues. This CDR3 is CAISGTGMNTEAFF. The CDR3 DNA sequence: TGTGCCATCAGTGGGACAGGGATGAACACTGAAGCTTTCTTT.

In the case of this clonotype: A read error is likely, as this CDR3 ends without the conserved phenylalanine or tryptophan. V gene TRBV15 combines with J gene TRBJ2-5; D is possibly TRBD1 (5 bases). The CDR3 consists of 15 residues. Germline loops: CDR1 LNHNV, CDR2 YYDKDF (reference sequence). With 7 bases removed from V and 5 bases from J, the gap between germline ends came to 20 bases. CDR3 in DNA: TGTGCCACCACAAAGGACACGCGGTTATCTGAGACCCAGTACCTC. This sequence encodes CATTKDTRLSETQYL.

The rearrangement uses TRBV20-1 and TRBJ1-3; D might be TRBD1 (5 bases). V lost 5 bases and J lost 8, with 22 bases in between. The CDR3 consists of 15 residues. Germline V lookup: CDR1 DFQATT, CDR2 SNEGSKA (reference sequence). The CDR3 bases are TGCAGTGCTGCCGCCATAACAGGACCGCCAGACACCATATATTTT. Protein product: CSAAAITGPPDTIYF.

The sample holds many counts of this clonotype. The chain employs TRBV7-2 and TRBJ1-2; D is uncertain. V was shortened by 5 bases and J by 3 bases, with 13 bases between the two germline ends. The CDR3 spans 14 residues. Germline lookup yields CDR1 SGHTA and CDR2 FQGNSA. CDR3 nucleotide sequence: TGTGCCAGCAGCGATAATGCTGGAGACTATGGCTACACCTTC. Residues: CASSDNAGDYGYTF.

The rearrangement joins TRBV6-1 to TRBJ1-1; D is ambiguous. Germline CDR1 is MNHNS and CDR2 is SASEGT. This CDR3 has 12 residues. The V gene lost 6 bases and the J gene lost 2 bases, with 7 bases spanning the gap. CDR3 region: CASRPLNTEAFF. The CDR3 nucleotides read TGTGCCAGCAGACCTCTTAACACTGAAGCTTTCTTT.

The table lists this clonotype with many counts. V is TRBV28 and J is TRBJ2-7; no reliable D call. This CDR3 spans 17 amino acids. Trimming removed 8 bases from V and 0 bases from J, with 23 bases in between. Germline lookup yields CDR1 MDHEN and CDR2 SYDVKM. The CDR3 DNA sequence: TGTGCCAGCCTCCTCTCAAGAATAAATTCCCCCTCCTACGAGCAGTACTTC. Its protein is CASLLSRINSPSYEQYF. The variable domain in full, with the rest retrieved from reference TRBV28 and TRBJ2-7, is DVKVTQSSRYLVKRTGEKVFLECVQDMDHENMFWYRQDPGLGLRLIYFSYDVKMKEKGDIPEGYSVSREKKERFSLILESASTNQTSMYLCASLLSRINSPSYEQYFGPGTRLTVT.